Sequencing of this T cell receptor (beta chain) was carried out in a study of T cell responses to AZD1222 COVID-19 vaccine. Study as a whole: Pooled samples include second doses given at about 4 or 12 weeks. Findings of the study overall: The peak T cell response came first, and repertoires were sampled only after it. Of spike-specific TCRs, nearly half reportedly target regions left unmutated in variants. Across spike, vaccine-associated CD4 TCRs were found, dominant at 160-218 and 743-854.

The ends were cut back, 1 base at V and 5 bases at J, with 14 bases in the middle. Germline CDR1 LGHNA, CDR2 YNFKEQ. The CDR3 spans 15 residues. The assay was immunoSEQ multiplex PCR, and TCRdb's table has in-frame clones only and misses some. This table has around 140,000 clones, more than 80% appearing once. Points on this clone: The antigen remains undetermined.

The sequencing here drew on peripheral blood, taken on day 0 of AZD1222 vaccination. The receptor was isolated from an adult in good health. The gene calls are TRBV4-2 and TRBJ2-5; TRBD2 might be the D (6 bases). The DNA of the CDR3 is TGTGCCAGCAGCCAAGGCCGGGAAGGAGGGGAGACCCAGTACTTC. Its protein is CASSQGREGGETQYF.